One and the same sample provided the 4 T cell receptor beta chains below, sequenced in a study of blood T cell repertoires in COVID-19. Method: immunoSEQ multiplex PCR; TCRdb's copy keeps in-frame clones and lacks some. The repertoire holds about 240,000 clones, with approximately 86% as singletons. Material for sequencing was peripheral blood. These receptor sequences come from a woman in her 30s with acute or convalescent COVID-19.

V and J are TRBV27 and TRBJ1-5; D possibly corresponds to TRBD1 (5 bases). Germline CDR1 and CDR2: MNHEY and SMNVEV (reference sequence). Trimming stripped 3 bases from V and 3 bases from J, with 9 bases between. The CDR3 has 14 residues. The CDR3: CASSFSGYNQPQHF. The CDR3, as DNA: TGTGCCAGCAGTTTCTCAGGGTACAATCAGCCCCAGCATTTT.

The chain joins TRBV10-3 to TRBJ1-1; D not resolved. The V gene lost 3 bases and the J gene lost 3 bases, with 11 bases spanning the gap. The CDR3 loop spans 14 amino acids. CDR1 and CDR2 from the germline V gene are ENHRY and SYGVKD. CDR3 bases: TGTGCCATCAGTGATGCGGGATTGTACACTGAAGCTTTCTTT. Encoded protein: CAISDAGLYTEAFF.

The chain employs TRBV6-2 or TRBV6-3 and TRBJ2-7; tentatively, D is TRBD2 (5 bases). Trimming removed 3 bases at V and 5 bases at J, with 14 bases between. From germline, CDR1 is MNHEY and CDR2 SVGEGT. The CDR3 contains 14 residues. For the CDR3, the DNA is TGTGCCAGCAGTTATTTAGCGATGGGCGACGAGCAGTACTTC. It yields the protein CASSYLAMGDEQYF.

The chain combines TRBV12-5 with TRBJ1-4, with 8 bases fitting TRBD1. The junction had 4 bases not matched to a gene; V was cut back by 5 bases and J by 8 bases. Germline-derived CDR1 and CDR2 are LGHNT and FRNRAP. This CDR3 is built from 13 residues. CDR3 in amino acids: CASGPGQGEKLFF. In DNA, the CDR3 is TGTGCTAGTGGTCCCGGACAGGGAGAAAAACTGTTTTTT. The full variable domain, rest sourced from reference TRBV12-5 and TRBJ1-4, is DARVTQTPRHKVTEMGQEVTMRCQPILGHNTVFWYRQTMMQGLELLAYFRNRAPLDDSGMPKDRFSAEMPDATLATLKIQPSEPRDSAVYFCASGPGQGEKLFFGSGTQLSVL.